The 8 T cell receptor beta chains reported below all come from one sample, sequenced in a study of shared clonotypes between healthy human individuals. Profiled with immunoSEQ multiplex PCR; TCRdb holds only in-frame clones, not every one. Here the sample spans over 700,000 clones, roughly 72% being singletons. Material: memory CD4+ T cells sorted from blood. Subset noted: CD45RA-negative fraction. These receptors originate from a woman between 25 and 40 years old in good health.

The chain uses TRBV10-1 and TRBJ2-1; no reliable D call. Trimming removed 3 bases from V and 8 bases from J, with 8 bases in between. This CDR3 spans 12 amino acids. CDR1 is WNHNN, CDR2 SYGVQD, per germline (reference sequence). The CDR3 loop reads CASSDPDHEQFF. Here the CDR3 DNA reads TGCGCCAGCAGTGACCCGGACCATGAGCAGTTCTTC.

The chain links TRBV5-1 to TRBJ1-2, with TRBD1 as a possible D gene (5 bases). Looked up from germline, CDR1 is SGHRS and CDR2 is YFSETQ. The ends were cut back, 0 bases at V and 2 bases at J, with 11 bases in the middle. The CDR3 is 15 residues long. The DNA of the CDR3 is TGCGCCAGCAGCTTGGGTGGGACGGCAAACTATGGCTACACCTTC. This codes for CASSLGGTANYGYTF. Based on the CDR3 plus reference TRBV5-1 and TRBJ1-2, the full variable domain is KAGVTQTPRYLIKTRGQQVTLSCSPISGHRSVSWYQQTPGQGLQFLFEYFSETQRNKGNFPGRFSGRQFSNSRSEMNVSTLELGDSALYLCASSLGGTANYGYTFGSGTRLTVV.

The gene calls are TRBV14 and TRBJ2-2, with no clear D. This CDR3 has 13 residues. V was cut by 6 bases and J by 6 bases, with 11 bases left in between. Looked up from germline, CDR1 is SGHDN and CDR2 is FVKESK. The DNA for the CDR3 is TGTGCCAGCAGGACTGGCATGTCCGGGGAGCTGTTTTTT. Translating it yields CASRTGMSGELFF.

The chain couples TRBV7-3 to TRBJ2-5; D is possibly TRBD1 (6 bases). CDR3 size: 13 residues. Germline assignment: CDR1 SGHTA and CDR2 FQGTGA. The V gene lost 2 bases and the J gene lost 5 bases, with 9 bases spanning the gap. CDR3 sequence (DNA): TGTGCCAGCAGCTTATCCAGGGGTGAGACCCAGTACTTC. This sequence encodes CASSLSRGETQYF. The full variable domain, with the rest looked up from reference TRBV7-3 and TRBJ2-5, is GAGVSQTPSNKVTEKGKYVELRCDPISGHTALYWYRQSLGQGPEFLIYFQGTGAADDSGLPNDRFFAVRPEGSVSTLKIQRTERGDSAVYLCASSLSRGETQYFGPGTRLLVL.

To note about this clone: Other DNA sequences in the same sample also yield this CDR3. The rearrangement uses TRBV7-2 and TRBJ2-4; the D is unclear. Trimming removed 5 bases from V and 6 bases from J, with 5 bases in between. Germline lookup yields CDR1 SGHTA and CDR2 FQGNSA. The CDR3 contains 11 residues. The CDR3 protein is CASSPRNIQYF. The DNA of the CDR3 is TGTGCCAGCAGCCCCAGAAACATTCAGTACTTC.

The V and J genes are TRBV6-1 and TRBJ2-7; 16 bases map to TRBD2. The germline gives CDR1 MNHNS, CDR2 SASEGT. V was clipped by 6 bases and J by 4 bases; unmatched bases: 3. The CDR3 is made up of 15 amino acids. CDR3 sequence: CASRGLAGGPYEQYF. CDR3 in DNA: TGTGCCAGCAGGGGACTAGCGGGAGGGCCTTACGAGCAGTACTTC.

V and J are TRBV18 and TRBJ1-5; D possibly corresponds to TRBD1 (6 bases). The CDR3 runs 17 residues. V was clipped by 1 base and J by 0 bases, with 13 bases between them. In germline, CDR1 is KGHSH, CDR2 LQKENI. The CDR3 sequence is CASSPQGPGVSNQPQHF. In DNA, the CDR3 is TGTGCCAGCTCACCACAGGGGCCAGGGGTTAGCAATCAGCCCCAGCATTTT.

DNA of the CDR3: TGTGCCAGCAGTCCGCGGACTAGCGAGAGCACAGATACGCAGTATTTT. This sequence encodes CASSPRTSESTDTQYF. V is TRBV28 and J is TRBJ2-3; 9 bases fit TRBD2. The CDR3 has 16 amino acids. CDR1 and CDR2 (germline): MDHEN, SYDVKM. V gave up 5 bases and J gave up 0 bases; unmatched junction bases: 6.